The entry below gives a single T cell receptor beta chain sequence along with its context. Source study methods: The authors estimated nucleated cell counts from reference gene primer amplification. Measured with immunoSEQ multiplex PCR; TCRdb has only the in-frame clones, and not every one. V and J calls and clone size come straight from that table; D and trimming were deduced from the DNA. This sample has some 60,000 clones; just over 90% occur once, and the top ten carry roughly 6.2%. The data are from a study of blood T cell repertoires in COVID-19. At the level of the study: Sites in the United States, Italy and Spain provided acute and convalescent COVID-19 samples. T cells, B-cell-depleted T cells, or PBMCs provided the cDNA or gDNA that served as material.

J gave up 6 bases and V 4 bases, and 5 bases lay outside the gene matches. CDR1 and CDR2 (germline): SGDLS, YYNGEE. The CDR3 has 15 amino acids. This chain uses TRBV9 with TRBJ2-1; 12 bases map to TRBD2. The clonotype was recovered from a man aged 40-49 years with acute or convalescent COVID-19. Material for sequencing was peripheral blood. CDR3 sequence: CASSSGLAGFNEQFF. In DNA form, the CDR3 reads TGTGCCAGCAGCTCGGGACTAGCGGGTTTCAATGAGCAGTTCTTC.